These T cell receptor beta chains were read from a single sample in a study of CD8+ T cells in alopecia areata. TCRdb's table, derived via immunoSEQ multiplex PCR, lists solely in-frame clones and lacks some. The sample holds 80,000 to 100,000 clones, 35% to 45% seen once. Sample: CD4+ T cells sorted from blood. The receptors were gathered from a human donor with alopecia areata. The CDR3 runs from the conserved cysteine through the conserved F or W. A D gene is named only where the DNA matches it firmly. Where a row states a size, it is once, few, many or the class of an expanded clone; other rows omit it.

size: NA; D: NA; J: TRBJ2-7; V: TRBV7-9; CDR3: CASSLTGVHEQYF; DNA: TGTGCCAGCAGCTTAACGGGGGTCCACGAGCAGTACTTC
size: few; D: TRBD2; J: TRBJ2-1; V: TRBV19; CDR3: CASKGLGGGDNEQFF; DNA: TGTGCCAGTAAGGGCCTAGGCGGGGGGGACAATGAGCAGTTCTTC
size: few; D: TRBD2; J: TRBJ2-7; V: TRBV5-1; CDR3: CASSSSGSGNEQYF; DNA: TGCGCCAGCAGCTCTAGCGGGAGCGGAAACGAGCAGTACTTC
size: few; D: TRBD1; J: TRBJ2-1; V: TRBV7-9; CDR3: CASSAPGQAVNEQFF; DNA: TGTGCCAGCAGCGCCCCGGGACAGGCCGTCAATGAGCAGTTCTTC
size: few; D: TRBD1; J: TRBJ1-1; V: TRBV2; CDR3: CASSVTGNTEAFF; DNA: TGTGCCAGCAGTGTGACAGGGAATACTGAAGCTTTCTTT
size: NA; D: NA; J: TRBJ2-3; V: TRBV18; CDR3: CASSPRTTRTDTQYF; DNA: TGTGCCAGCTCACCTAGGACTACCCGCACAGATACGCAGTATTTT
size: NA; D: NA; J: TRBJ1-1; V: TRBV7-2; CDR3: CASSLWNTEAFF; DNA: TGTGCCAGCAGCCTATGGAACACTGAAGCTTTCTTT
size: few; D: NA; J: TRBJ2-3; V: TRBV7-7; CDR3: CASSSIQATQYF; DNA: TGTGCCAGCAGCTCCATACAAGCTACGCAGTATTTT
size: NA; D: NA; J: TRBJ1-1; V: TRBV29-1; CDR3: CSVGRGNLNTEAFF; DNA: TGCAGCGTTGGCAGGGGCAACCTGAACACTGAAGCTTTCTTT
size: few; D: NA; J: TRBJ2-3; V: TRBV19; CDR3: CASSIFRDTQYF; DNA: TGTGCCAGTAGTATCTTCCGGGATACGCAGTATTTT
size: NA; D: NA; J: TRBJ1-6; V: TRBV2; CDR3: CASSEGPLDGSPLHF; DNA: TGTGCCAGCAGTGAGGGACCGTTAGATGGTTCACCCCTCCACTTT
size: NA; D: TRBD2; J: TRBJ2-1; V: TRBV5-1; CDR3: CASSQGLAGEEEQFF; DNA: TGCGCCAGCAGCCAGGGACTAGCGGGAGAGGAGGAGCAGTTCTTC
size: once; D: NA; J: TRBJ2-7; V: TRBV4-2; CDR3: CASSQDSSGSYEQYF; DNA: TGTGCCAGCAGCCAAGATTCTTCGGGGTCCTACGAGCAGTACTTC
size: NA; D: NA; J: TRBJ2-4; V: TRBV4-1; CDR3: CASSQDGQGTPKNIQYF; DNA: TGCGCCAGCAGCCAAGATGGCCAGGGGACGCCCAAAAACATTCAGTACTTC
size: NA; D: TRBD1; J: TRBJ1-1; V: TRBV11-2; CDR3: CASSQRPQGTTRYTEAFF; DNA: TGTGCCAGCAGCCAGCGGCCACAGGGGACCACCCGCTACACTGAAGCTTTCTTT
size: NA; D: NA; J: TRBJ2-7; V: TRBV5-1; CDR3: CASSLAMTAYEQYF; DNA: TGCGCCAGCAGCTTGGCCATGACAGCCTACGAGCAGTACTTC
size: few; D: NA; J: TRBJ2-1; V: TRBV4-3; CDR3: CASSQGAYNEQFF; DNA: TGCGCCAGCAGCCAAGGGGCGTACAATGAGCAGTTCTTC
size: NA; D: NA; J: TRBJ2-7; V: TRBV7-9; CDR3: CASSPGNSDEQYF; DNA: TGTGCCAGCAGCCCTGGGAACAGCGACGAGCAGTACTTC
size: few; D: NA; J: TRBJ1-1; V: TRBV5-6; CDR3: CASSVRQSGSTEAFF; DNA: TGTGCCAGCAGCGTCCGACAATCGGGTAGCACTGAAGCTTTCTTT
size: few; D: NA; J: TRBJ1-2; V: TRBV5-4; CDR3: CASSPTLVGYGYTF; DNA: TGTGCCAGCAGCCCAACCCTGGTTGGCTATGGCTACACCTTC
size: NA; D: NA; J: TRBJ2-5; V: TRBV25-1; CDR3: CASSDSFQETQYF; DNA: TGTGCCAGCAGTGACAGCTTCCAAGAGACCCAGTACTTC
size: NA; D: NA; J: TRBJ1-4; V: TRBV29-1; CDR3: CSVEGVGRQVFF; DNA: TGCAGCGTTGAAGGGGTAGGGAGACAGGTGTTTTTT
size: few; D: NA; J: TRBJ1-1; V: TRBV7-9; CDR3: CASSFGGVGTEAFF; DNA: TGTGCCAGCAGCTTTGGCGGAGTGGGGACTGAAGCTTTCTTT
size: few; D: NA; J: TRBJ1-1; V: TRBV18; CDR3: CASSPQANTEAFF; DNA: TGTGCCAGCTCACCTCAGGCGAACACTGAAGCTTTCTTT
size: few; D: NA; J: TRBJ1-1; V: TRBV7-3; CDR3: CASSLIDRNTEAFF; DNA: TGTGCCAGCAGCTTGATAGACAGAAACACTGAAGCTTTCTTT
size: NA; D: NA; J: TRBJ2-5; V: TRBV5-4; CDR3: CASRTGIPGQETQYF; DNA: TGTGCCAGCAGGACCGGGATACCCGGCCAAGAGACCCAGTACTTC
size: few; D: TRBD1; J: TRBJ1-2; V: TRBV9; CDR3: CASSDRQGNPYGYTF; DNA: TGTGCCAGCAGCGACCGACAGGGGAACCCTTATGGCTACACCTTC
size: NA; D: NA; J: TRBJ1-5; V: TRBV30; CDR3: CAWSPVGAGEWQPQHF; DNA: TGTGCCTGGAGTCCAGTCGGGGCAGGGGAATGGCAGCCCCAGCATTTT
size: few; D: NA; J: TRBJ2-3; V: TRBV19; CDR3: CASSRPSTDTQYF; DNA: TGTGCCAGTAGTCGCCCTAGCACAGATACGCAGTATTTT
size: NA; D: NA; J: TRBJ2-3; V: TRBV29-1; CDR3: CLGVSTDTQYF; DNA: TGCTTGGGGGTTAGCACAGATACGCAGTATTTT
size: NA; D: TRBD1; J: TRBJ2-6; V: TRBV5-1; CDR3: CASSFRDRGVLGANVLTF; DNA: TGCGCCAGCAGCTTTAGGGACAGGGGAGTCTTGGGGGCCAACGTCCTGACTTTC
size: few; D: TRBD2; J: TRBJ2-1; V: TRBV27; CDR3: CASSFNGRPGEQFF; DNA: TGTGCCAGCAGTTTTAACGGGAGGCCAGGGGAGCAGTTCTTC
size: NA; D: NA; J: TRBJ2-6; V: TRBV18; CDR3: CASSPGNSGANVLTF; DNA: TGTGCCAGCTCCCCGGGCAACTCTGGGGCCAACGTCCTGACTTTC
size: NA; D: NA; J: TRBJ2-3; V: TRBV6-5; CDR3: CASSSSTGRRNTQYF; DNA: NA
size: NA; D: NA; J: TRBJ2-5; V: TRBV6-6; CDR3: CASSYSLETQYF; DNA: TGTGCCAGCAGTTATAGTTTGGAGACCCAGTACTTC
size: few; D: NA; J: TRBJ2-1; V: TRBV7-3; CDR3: CASSLTGGQFF; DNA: TGTGCCAGCAGCTTAACAGGTGGGCAGTTCTTC
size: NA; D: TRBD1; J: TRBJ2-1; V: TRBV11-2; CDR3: CASSPQIQQGNEQFF; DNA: TGTGCCAGCAGCCCTCAAATTCAACAGGGGAATGAGCAGTTCTTC
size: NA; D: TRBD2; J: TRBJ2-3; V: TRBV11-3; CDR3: CASSTSAADTQYF; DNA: TGTGCCAGCAGCACTAGCGCGGCAGATACGCAGTATTTT
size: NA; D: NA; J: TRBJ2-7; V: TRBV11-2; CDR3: CASSLPRHEQYF; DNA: TGTGCCAGCAGCTTGCCTCGACACGAGCAGTACTTC
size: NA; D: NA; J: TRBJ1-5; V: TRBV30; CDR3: CAWSIGLTNQPQHF; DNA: TGTGCCTGGAGTATCGGACTGACCAATCAGCCCCAGCATTTT
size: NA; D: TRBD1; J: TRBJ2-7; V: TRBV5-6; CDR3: CASSLQGAYEQYF; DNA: TGTGCCAGCAGCTTACAGGGGGCCTACGAGCAGTACTTC
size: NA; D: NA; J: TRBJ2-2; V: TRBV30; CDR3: CAWSERDTGELFF; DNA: TGTGCCTGGAGTGAAAGGGATACCGGGGAGCTGTTTTTT
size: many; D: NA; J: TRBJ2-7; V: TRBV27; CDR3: CASSSPYEQYF; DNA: TGTGCCAGCAGTTCACCCTACGAGCAGTACTTC
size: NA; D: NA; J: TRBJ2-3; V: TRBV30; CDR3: CAWSVNTADTQYF; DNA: TGTGCCTGGAGTGTAAATACAGCAGATACGCAGTATTTT
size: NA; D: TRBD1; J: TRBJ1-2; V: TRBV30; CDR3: CAWSPDRGIYGYTF; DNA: TGTGCCTGGAGTCCGGACAGGGGGATCTATGGCTACACCTTC
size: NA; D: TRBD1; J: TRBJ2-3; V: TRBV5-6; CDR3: CASSRTGSTDTQYF; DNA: TGTGCCAGCAGCCGGACAGGGTCCACAGATACGCAGTATTTT